One sample yielded the 6 T cell receptor beta chains listed below, sequenced in a study of Ad26.COV2.S vaccination and SARS-CoV-2 variants. Produced via immunoSEQ multiplex PCR; TCRdb's table is partial and in-frame only. Here the sample spans over 450,000 clones, about 89% being singletons. The treatment was: around 19 received Ad26.COV2.S at low or high dose, single or two shots; a few received placebo; per-sample allocation not given. Day 63 after the first vaccine or placebo injection was the time point for sampling. The sequencing used peripheral blood, collected in a trial of Ad26.COV2.S vaccine versus placebo. The receptors stem from a person between 18 and 65 years old who received the Ad26.COV2.S COVID-19 vaccine or a placebo.

V and J are TRBV6-6 and TRBJ2-7, with D perhaps given as TRBD1 or TRBD2 (5 bases each). Per germline, CDR1 MNHNY and CDR2 SVGAGI (reference sequence). The CDR3 is 15 amino acids. V lost 7 bases and J 2 bases, leaving 18 bases between the germline ends. In nucleotides, the CDR3 is TGTGCCAGCACCGGCCGGGACCATGTCGCCTACGAGCAGTACTTC. It is translated as CASTGRDHVAYEQYF.

This chain joins TRBV29-1 and TRBJ2-1, with 8 bases identical to TRBD2. The CDR3 consists of 14 residues. Per germline, CDR1 SQVTM and CDR2 ANQGSEA. The V gene end was trimmed by 8 bases and the J gene end by 6 bases; junction bases not matched to a gene: 12. In DNA, the CDR3 is TGCAGCTCCCGTCGGACTAGCTTGGCCAATGAGCAGTTCTTC. This gives the protein CSSRRTSLANEQFF.

The chain links TRBV7-2 to TRBJ2-3; 7 bases align to TRBD2. J lost 0 bases, V lost 6 bases, and 12 bases had no gene match. Germline V lookup: CDR1 SGHTA, CDR2 FQGNSA. The CDR3 runs to 17 residues. CDR3 DNA: TGTGCCAGCAGTTTCACCCGCCTAGCGGCTAGCACAGATACGCAGTATTTT. Translation gives CASSFTRLAASTDTQYF.

The chain combines TRBV18 with TRBJ1-3, with a possible D match to TRBD1 (5 bases). The CDR3 contains 16 residues. Germline CDR1 KGHSH, CDR2 LQKENI. Trimming stripped 0 bases from V and 0 bases from J, with 9 bases between. CDR3 amino acids: CASSPPSQASGNTIYF. Here the CDR3 DNA reads TGTGCCAGCTCACCACCCTCACAGGCCTCTGGAAACACCATATATTTT.

This clone was counted a single time. The V call is TRBV30, the J call TRBJ1-1; no definite D call. This CDR3 has 14 amino acids. V lost 5 bases and J 0 bases, leaving 13 bases between the germline ends. The germline V gene has CDR1 GTSNPN and CDR2 SVGIG (reference sequence). Here the CDR3 reads CAWAPGMMNTEAFF. CDR3 coding DNA: TGTGCCTGGGCGCCGGGGATGATGAACACTGAAGCTTTCTTT.

The sample holds one count of this clone. This sequence joins TRBV19 and TRBJ2-7; D may be TRBD1 or TRBD2 (5 bases each). CDR3 size: 13 residues. V lost 5 bases and J lost 7, with 15 bases in between. CDR1 LNHDA and CDR2 SQIVND come from the germline V gene (reference sequence). The CDR3 DNA follows: TGTGCCAGTAGTCGTTTTGGGGGTCCAGAGCAGTACTTC. This translates into CASSRFGGPEQYF. Full variable domain (missing parts from reference TRBV19 and TRBJ2-7): DGGITQSPKYLFRKEGQNVTLSCEQNLNHDAMYWYRQDPGQGLRLIYYSQIVNDFQKGDIAEGYSVSREKKESFPLTVTSAQKNPTAFYLCASSRFGGPEQYFGPGTRLTVT.